This TCR beta chain emerged from a study of cytotoxic CD8 clonotypes in ibrutinib-treated CLL. In the study overall: Across samples, productive templates numbered approximately 260,000 and productive rearrangements reached approximately 100,000 on average. General study findings and limits: Investigators sampled sustained-remission and progressing patients at differing times. Clonality rose at ibrutinib response and fell back toward baseline at progression.

The CDR3 has 14 amino acids. The junction had 7 bases not matched to a gene; V was cut back by 6 bases and J by 9 bases. Germline V gene lookup returns CDR1 SEHNR and CDR2 FQNEAQ (reference sequence). Sequencing sought depths of 1 in 200,000 to 1 in 1 million T cells. Sequenced by immunoSEQ multiplex PCR; TCRdb stores in-frame clones only, minus some. The data show some 200,000 clones, 65% to 80% seen once. As to this clone: Its target is unknown.

The source material was PBMCs, sampled after 12 months of ibrutinib treatment. This receptor was taken from a human donor with chronic lymphocytic leukemia. V usage is TRBV7-9 and J usage is TRBJ2-1; TRBD2 matches at 11 bases. CDR3 sequence (DNA): TGTGCCAGCAGTATAGCGGGAGGGAGCATTGAGCAGTTCTTC. Protein sequence: CASSIAGGSIEQFF.